This T cell receptor (beta chain) appears in the sequencing data of a study of cytomegalovirus exposure and HLA in healthy donors. The approximately 120-subject validation cohort, separate from the roughly 670-subject first cohort, included the donors. Some clones are missing from TCRdb's copy, which holds only in-frame ones; the method was immunoSEQ multiplex PCR. The table has over 100,000 clones, roughly 87% seen once; the top ten hold around 1.2%. The study, taken as a whole, reports: Associated with cytomegalovirus, according to the listing, were about 160 TCR beta chains. Reports showed the classifier diagnosing cytomegalovirus status with high specificity and sensitivity.

About this clone itself: Its antigen remains unknown.

The length of the CDR3 is 15 residues. Germline values: CDR1 SGHKS, CDR2 YYEKEE (reference sequence). The V gene end was trimmed by 0 bases and the J gene end by 4 bases; junction bases not matched to a gene: 3. The gene calls are TRBV5-5 and TRBJ1-3; TRBD1 aligns across 8 bases. The clonotype comes from a woman younger than 35 in good health and CMV-seronegative. The sequencing input was PBMCs. CDR3 amino acids: CASSLVGTGGNTIYF. DNA for the CDR3: TGTGCCAGCAGCTTGGTAGGGACAGGCGGAAACACCATATATTTT.